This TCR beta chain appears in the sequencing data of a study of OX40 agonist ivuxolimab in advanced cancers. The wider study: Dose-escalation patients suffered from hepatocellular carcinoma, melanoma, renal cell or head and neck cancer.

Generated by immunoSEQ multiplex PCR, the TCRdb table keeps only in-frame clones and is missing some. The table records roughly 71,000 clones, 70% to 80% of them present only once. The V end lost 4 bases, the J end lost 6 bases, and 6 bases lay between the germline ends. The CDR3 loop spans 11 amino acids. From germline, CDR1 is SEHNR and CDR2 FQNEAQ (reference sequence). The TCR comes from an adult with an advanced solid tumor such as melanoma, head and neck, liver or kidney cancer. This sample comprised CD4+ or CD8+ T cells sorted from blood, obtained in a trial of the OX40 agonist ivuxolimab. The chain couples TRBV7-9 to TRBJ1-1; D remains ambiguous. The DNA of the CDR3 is TGTGCCAGCAGCTGGGAGTCTGAAGCTTTCTTT. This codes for CASSWESEAFF.